This TCR beta chain derives from a study of early T cells in non-severe SARS-CoV-2 infection (dated by TCRdb to the early 2020s). In terms of the full investigation: Because TCR sequencing relied on bulk RNA taken from unsorted whole blood, pairing of alpha and beta chains was not possible. The full study reports these points: Matching against VDJdb was skewed toward anti-spike CD8 responses, likely underestimated virus-specific expansions, and missed private and CD4 specificities.

This was a case-control study nested in a cohort of healthcare workers in London, UK, who had nasopharyngeal swab PCR tests and blood samples taken every week. Between 23 and 31 March 2020, the week of the UK lockdown, healthcare workers were enrolled and then followed up weekly for as long as 16 weeks. V loses 1 base, J loses 7 bases, and the germline ends lie 11 bases apart. Inclusive of the bounding cysteine and phenylalanine, the CDR3 is 15 residues long. The sequence is cut down to CDR3 DNA, 45 bases in frame from base 1. CDR1 SGHAT and CDR2 FQNNGV are derived from the germline V gene. The library was prepared using 5' RACE. Data came from a NextSeq 500. Unique molecular identifiers were attached to individual cDNA molecules in the TCR library protocol so that sequencing error and PCR bias could be corrected. Both TCR alpha and beta chains were sequenced, and tight co-correlation was observed between alpha and beta sequence abundances in each sample. Concerning the study's data processing: Decombinator V4 was used to annotate TCR sequences for V gene, J gene and CDR3. TCRs were defined as expanded if a significant change between any two time points was detected under a Poisson model with p below 0.0001. TCR abundances were normalised to the total number of TCRs sequenced per sample and were expressed as counts per million. MAIT TCRs were defined by TRAV1-2 paired with TRAJ12, TRAJ20 or TRAJ33, and iNKT TCRs by TRAV10 paired with TRAJ18. VDJdb, accessed 1 November 2021, was searched for CMV, EBV and SARS-CoV-2 annotated TCRs, excluding TCRs annotated for multiple antigens. In TCRdb, the public reads were trimmed at Q25 with fastp and aligned with MiXCR, with productive beta chains retained. Every entry covers one CDR3 protein and lists the most common genes and DNA from its rows. The V and J calls were determined by TCRdb, not by the authors. Here the sample has 25,000 to 35,000 distinct CDR3 sequences; under 6% occur a single time. 10% to 15% of the sample belongs to the ten largest clones.

This clonotype was detected many times. Its antigen is still unknown. Base qualities are not at hand, and no much larger clone is one base apart. The receptor comes from an adult who was a healthcare worker with PCR-confirmed SARS-CoV-2 infection or an uninfected control (not recorded which). Sequencing was carried out using whole blood. The sequence joins TRBV11-2 to TRBJ1-6, and perhaps TRBD1 as D gene, on 6 matching bases. The DNA sequence is as follows: TGTGCCAGCAGCTTAGTCGAAGGGGGGAATTCACCCCTCCACTTT. It translates as CASSLVEGGNSPLHF.